Shown below are 23 T cell receptor beta chains from a single sample sequenced in a study of T cell responses to AZD1222 COVID-19 vaccine. Sequenced by immunoSEQ multiplex PCR; TCRdb stores in-frame clones only, minus some. The sample yields 65,000 to 70,000 clones, around nine tenths seen once. The sequenced sample was peripheral blood, obtained on day 0 of AZD1222 vaccination. The receptor set was obtained from an adult in good health.

The chain links TRBV29-1 to TRBJ2-4; 7 positions agree with TRBD1. Germline V gene lookup returns CDR1 SQVTM and CDR2 ANQGSEA. Losses at the gene ends were 5 bases for V and 1 base for J; bases not matched to a gene: 5. The CDR3 is 14 amino acids. The CDR3 here is CSVLAGGAKNIQYF. As DNA, the CDR3 is TGCAGCGTTCTTGCAGGGGGTGCCAAAAACATTCAGTACTTC.

V and J are TRBV29-1 and TRBJ2-7; maybe TRBD1 (5 bases). CDR3 length: 12 residues. The germline V and J ends were trimmed by 7 bases and 5 bases, with 15 bases remaining between them. CDR1 SQVTM and CDR2 ANQGSEA come from the germline V gene. For the CDR3, the DNA is TGCAGCGCGACCCGGACACAAAACGAGCAGTACTTC. It yields the protein CSATRTQNEQYF.

V gene TRBV7-2 combines with J gene TRBJ1-5; D unclear. The CDR3 runs 19 residues. The germline CDR1 and CDR2 sequences are SGHTA and FQGNSA. With 1 base removed from V and 1 base from J, the gap between germline ends came to 20 bases. The CDR3 loop is CASSLVFDLYGESNQPQHF. Here the CDR3 DNA reads TGTGCCAGCAGCTTAGTCTTCGATCTCTACGGGGAAAGCAATCAGCCCCAGCATTTT. Drawing the rest from reference TRBV7-2 and TRBJ1-5, the complete variable domain is GAGVSQSPSNKVTEKGKDVELRCDPISGHTALYWYRQSLGQGLEFLIYFQGNSAPDKSGLPSDRFSAERTGGSVSTLTIQRTQQEDSAVYLCASSLVFDLYGESNQPQHFGDGTRLSIL.

This chain uses TRBV3-1 (or the pseudogene TRBV3-2) with TRBJ2-1; D unclear. Germline V lookup: CDR1 LGHDT, CDR2 YNNKEL (reference sequence). V lost 1 base and J lost 7, with 11 bases in between. The CDR3 is 14 amino acids. The CDR3: CASSQASSPNEQFF. The CDR3 DNA sequence: TGTGCCAGCAGCCAAGCCTCTAGTCCAAATGAGCAGTTCTTC.

The V call is TRBV18, the J call TRBJ1-1, with no clear D. V gave up 3 bases and J gave up 0 bases, with 5 bases separating them. CDR1 and CDR2 (germline): KGHSH, LQKENI. The length of the CDR3 is 13 residues. CDR3 nucleotide sequence: TGTGCCAGCTCACCTGGACTGAACACTGAAGCTTTCTTT. Its protein is CASSPGLNTEAFF. The full variable domain, its missing parts supplied by reference TRBV18 and TRBJ1-1, is NAGVMQNPRHLVRRRGQEARLRCSPMKGHSHVYWYRQLPEEGLKFMVYLQKENIIDESGMPKERFSAEFPKEGPSILRIQQVVRGDSAAYFCASSPGLNTEAFFGQGTRLTVV.

This rearrangement joins TRBV19 to TRBJ2-5; a weak D match, TRBD1 (5 bases). V shed 5 bases and J shed 1 base, with 14 bases lying between them. This CDR3 is 15 amino acids long. CDR1 is LNHDA and CDR2 is SQIVND in the germline V gene (reference sequence). CDR3 amino acids: CASSLSETVQETQYF. CDR3 sequence (DNA): TGTGCCAGTAGTTTAAGCGAGACAGTCCAAGAGACCCAGTACTTC.

The chain joins TRBV6-6 to TRBJ2-7; D gene unclear. Germline V gene lookup returns CDR1 MNHNY and CDR2 SVGAGI (reference sequence). The V end was cut by 0 bases, the J end by 5 bases, with 5 bases between. The CDR3 has 12 amino acids. Written as DNA, the CDR3 is TGTGCCAGCAGTTACTCGAGCCACGAGCAGTACTTC. This codes for CASSYSSHEQYF.

This clone appeared a few times. The V and J genes are TRBV30 and TRBJ2-5; maybe TRBD2 (6 bases). Germline V gene data show CDR1 as GTSNPN and CDR2 as SVGIG (reference sequence). This CDR3 is 13 amino acids long. The germline V and J ends were trimmed by 5 bases and 3 bases, with 13 bases remaining between them. This chain's CDR3 is CAWGGPGKETQYF. For the CDR3, the DNA is TGTGCCTGGGGAGGGCCAGGTAAAGAGACCCAGTACTTC.

This clone was seen a handful of times. V and J are TRBV19 and TRBJ1-2, with D hard to call. Trimming left V 3 bases short and J 0 bases short, with 8 bases between. From germline, CDR1 is LNHDA and CDR2 SQIVND (reference sequence). The CDR3 is 14 residues long. CDR3 coding DNA: TGTGCCAGTAGTATTTCTTCCGCTAACTATGGCTACACCTTC. As protein: CASSISSANYGYTF.

The J gene is TRBJ2-2, the V gene TRBV20-1; the match to TRBD1 covers 7 bases. Germline V gives CDR1 DFQATT, CDR2 SNEGSKA (reference sequence). The CDR3 length is 14 residues. Germline trimming cut 3 bases from V and 3 bases from J; bases unmatched to any gene: 4. The CDR3: CSASTGTDTGELFF. CDR3 coding DNA: TGCAGTGCTAGTACCGGGACAGACACCGGGGAGCTGTTTTTT.

The chain employs TRBV19 and TRBJ1-1, with 10 bases lining up with TRBD1. Trimming at V came to 6 bases and at J to 3 bases, leaving 7 bases not matched to a gene. Per the germline V gene, CDR1 is LNHDA and CDR2 is SQIVND (reference sequence). This CDR3 has 15 amino acids. The CDR3 loop reads CASRRYGTGDTEAFF. The CDR3, as DNA: TGTGCCAGTAGACGATACGGGACAGGGGACACTGAAGCTTTCTTT.

The chain uses TRBV28 and TRBJ2-7; 14 bases line up with TRBD2. With V trimmed by 10 bases and J by 4 bases, 12 bases remained unmatched. This CDR3 comprises 16 residues. Germline CDR1 reads MDHEN; CDR2 reads SYDVKM. CDR3 bases: TGTGCCACCACACCCGGGACTAGCGGGAGCGATTACGAGCAGTACTTC. Amino acid sequence: CATTPGTSGSDYEQYF.

The gene calls are TRBV7-2 and TRBJ2-3; weak D call: TRBD2 (5 bases). Deletions cut 5 bases from V and 3 bases from J, with 15 bases between. CDR1 is SGHTA, CDR2 FQGNSA, per germline. This CDR3 comprises 15 residues. The CDR3 nucleotides are TGTGCCAGCAGCCCCCTCGGGATTAAGACAGATACGCAGTATTTT. Translating gives CASSPLGIKTDTQYF.

The chain joins TRBV6-5 to TRBJ2-5, with TRBD1 identical over 9 bases. Germline CDR1 reads MNHEY; CDR2 reads SVGAGI. The CDR3 runs 15 residues. V gave up 6 bases and J gave up 4 bases; unmatched junction bases: 9. CDR3 sequence: CASRDRGMVGETQYF. The CDR3 DNA is TGTGCCAGCAGAGACAGGGGGATGGTTGGAGAGACCCAGTACTTC.

V gene TRBV28 combines with J gene TRBJ2-2, with 9 bases aligning to TRBD2. V trimming: 6 bases; J trimming: 2 bases; junction bases outside the gene matches: 4. There are 15 residues in the CDR3. Per the germline V gene, CDR1 is MDHEN and CDR2 is SYDVKM. DNA for the CDR3: TGTGCCAGCAGAATAGCGGGAGCAAACACCGGGGAGCTGTTTTTT. Translation gives CASRIAGANTGELFF.

This chain uses TRBV7-8 with TRBJ2-7; 7 positions match TRBD2. The CDR3 has 14 amino acids. Germline CDR1 is SGHVS and CDR2 is FQNEAQ. The trim removed 0 bases at V and 2 bases at J, leaving 1 base unmatched. For the CDR3, the DNA is TGTGCCAGCAGCTTAGCGGGAGGGCCCTACGAGCAGTACTTC. The encoded protein is CASSLAGGPYEQYF.

The chain recombines TRBV28 with TRBJ1-2; unclear D gene. The V end lost 3 bases, the J end lost 3 bases, and 11 bases lay between the germline ends. CDR1 MDHEN and CDR2 SYDVKM come from the germline V gene. The CDR3 contains 14 residues. The CDR3 is CASSFPPGDYGYTF. Here the CDR3 DNA reads TGTGCCAGCAGTTTTCCTCCTGGAGACTATGGCTACACCTTC.

This clone was detected only once. V gene TRBV18 combines with J gene TRBJ1-1; tentatively, D is TRBD1 (5 bases). The CDR3 has 14 amino acids. V lost 3 bases, J lost 2 bases, and 10 bases lay in between. Per the germline V gene, CDR1 is KGHSH and CDR2 is LQKENI. CDR3 sequence (DNA): TGTGCCAGCTCACCGGCACAGGCTAACACTGAAGCTTTCTTT. Translation: CASSPAQANTEAFF.

The chain combines TRBV7-9 with TRBJ2-6; D uncertain. The V gene's germline CDR1 is SEHNR and CDR2 FQNEAQ (reference sequence). V shed 3 bases and J shed 0 bases, with 6 bases lying between them. This CDR3 is 15 amino acids long. The CDR3 DNA reads TGTGCCAGCAGCTTTACCCTCTCTGGGGCCAACGTCCTGACTTTC. It is translated as CASSFTLSGANVLTF.

The chain employs TRBV27 and TRBJ2-3; D is ambiguous. CDR1 is MNHEY and CDR2 is SMNVEV in the germline V gene (reference sequence). This CDR3 is 13 amino acids long. The ends were cut back, 5 bases at V and 0 bases at J, with 6 bases in the middle. The CDR3 DNA follows: TGTGCCAGCAGTCCTAACAGCACAGATACGCAGTATTTT. It codes for CASSPNSTDTQYF.

The chain is built from TRBV6-5 and TRBJ2-7; 7 bases match TRBD1. Germline CDR1 reads MNHEY; CDR2 reads SVGAGI. The CDR3 contains 15 residues. The junction had 11 bases not matched to a gene; V was cut back by 7 bases and J by 2 bases. The CDR3 sequence is CASKELDRITYEQYF. CDR3 nucleotides: TGTGCCAGCAAGGAGTTGGACAGGATTACCTACGAGCAGTACTTC.

V and J are TRBV9 and TRBJ1-2; the D gene is possibly TRBD1 (6 bases). In germline, CDR1 is SGDLS, CDR2 YYNGEE. V lost 1 base and J 3 bases, leaving 13 bases between the germline ends. The CDR3 is 15 residues long. CDR3 coding DNA: TGTGCCAGCAGCGTAAGGGCAGGGGAGGACTATGGCTACACCTTC. This codes for CASSVRAGEDYGYTF.

CDR3 DNA: TGTGCCACCAGTAGCCCGAACACTGAAGCTTTCTTT. The encoded protein is CATSSPNTEAFF. This chain connects TRBV24-1 to TRBJ1-1; the D is unclear. CDR3 length: 12 amino acids. Per the germline V gene, CDR1 is KGHDR and CDR2 is SFDVKD. With 6 bases removed from V and 1 base from J, the gap between germline ends came to 5 bases.